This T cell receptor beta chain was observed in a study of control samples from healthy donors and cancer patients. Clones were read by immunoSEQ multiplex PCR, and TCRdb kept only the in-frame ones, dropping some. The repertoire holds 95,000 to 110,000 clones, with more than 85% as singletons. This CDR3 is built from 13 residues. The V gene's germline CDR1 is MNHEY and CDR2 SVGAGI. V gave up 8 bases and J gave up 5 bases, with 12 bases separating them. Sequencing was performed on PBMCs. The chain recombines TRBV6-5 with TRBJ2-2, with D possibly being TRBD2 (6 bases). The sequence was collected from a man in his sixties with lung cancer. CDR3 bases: TGTGCCAGCGCCTTCGCGGGGACCGGGGAGCTGTTTTTT. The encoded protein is CASAFAGTGELFF.